The text below deals with one TCR beta chain. Antigen: not known. This sample is part of a study of memory CD4+ T cells and cytomegalovirus serostatus. Turning to the study itself: Healthy Belgian adult donors included nine or ten CMV-positive and about two dozen CMV-negative people. Study conclusions and caveats: Suggested: most of the CMV-linked TCR signature lies in CD4+ memory cells.

The sort gate was single viable CD3+CD4+CD8-CD45RO+ cells for memory CD4+ T cells. The CDR3 has 14 residues. Looked up from germline, CDR1 is LNHNV and CDR2 is YYDKDF (reference sequence). V lost 5 bases to trimming and J lost 7 bases; unmatched junction nucleotides: 11. Sequenced by immunoSEQ multiplex PCR; TCRdb stores in-frame clones only, minus some. The table lists some 60,000 clones, about 81% of them singletons, with roughly 1% in the top ten. The rearrangement uses TRBV15 and TRBJ2-7; TRBD1 matches 7 bases. The source is an adult in good health and CMV-seronegative. Material for sequencing was memory CD4+ T cells from blood. CDR3 nucleotide sequence: TGTGCCACCAGCCCAAGACAGGGTGATTGGGAGCAGTACTTC. Residues: CATSPRQGDWEQYF.